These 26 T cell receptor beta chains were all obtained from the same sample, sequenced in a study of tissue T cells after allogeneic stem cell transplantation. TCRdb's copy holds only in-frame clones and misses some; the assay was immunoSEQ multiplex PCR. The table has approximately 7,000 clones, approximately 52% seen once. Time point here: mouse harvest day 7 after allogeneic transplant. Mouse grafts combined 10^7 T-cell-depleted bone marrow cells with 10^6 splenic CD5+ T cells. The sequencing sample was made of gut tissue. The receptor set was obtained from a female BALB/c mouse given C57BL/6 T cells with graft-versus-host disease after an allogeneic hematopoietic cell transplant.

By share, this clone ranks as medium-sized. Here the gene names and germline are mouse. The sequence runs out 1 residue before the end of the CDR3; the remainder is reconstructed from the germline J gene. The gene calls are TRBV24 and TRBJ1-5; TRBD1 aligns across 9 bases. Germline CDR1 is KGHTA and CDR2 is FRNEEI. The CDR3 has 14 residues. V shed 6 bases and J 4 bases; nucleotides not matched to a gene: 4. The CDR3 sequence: CASSPGTGNQAPLF. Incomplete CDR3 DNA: TGTGCCAGCAGCCCCGGGACAGGGAACCAGGCTCCGCTT.

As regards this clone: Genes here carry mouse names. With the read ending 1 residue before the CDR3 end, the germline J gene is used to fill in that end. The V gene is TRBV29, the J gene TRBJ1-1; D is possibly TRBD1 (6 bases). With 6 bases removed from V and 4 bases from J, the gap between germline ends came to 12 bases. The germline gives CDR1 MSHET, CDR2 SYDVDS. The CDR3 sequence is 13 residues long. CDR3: CASSRGGGTEVFF. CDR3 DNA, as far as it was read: TGTGCTAGCAGCAGGGGAGGAGGCACAGAAGTCTTC. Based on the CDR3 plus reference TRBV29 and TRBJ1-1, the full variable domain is DMKVTQMPRYLIKRMGENVLLECGQDMSHETMYWYRQDPGLGLQLIYISYDVDSNSEGDIPKGYRVSRKKREHFSLILDSAKTNQTSVYFCASSRGGGTEVFFGKGTRLTVV.

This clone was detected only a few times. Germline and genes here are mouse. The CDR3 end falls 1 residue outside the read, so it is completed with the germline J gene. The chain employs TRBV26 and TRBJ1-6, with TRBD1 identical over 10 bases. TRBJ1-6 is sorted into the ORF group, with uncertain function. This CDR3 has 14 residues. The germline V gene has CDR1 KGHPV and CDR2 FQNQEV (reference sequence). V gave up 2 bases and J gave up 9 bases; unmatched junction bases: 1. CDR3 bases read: TGTGCCAGCAGTCTGAGGACAGGGGGTTCGCCCCTCTAC. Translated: CASSLRTGGSPLY. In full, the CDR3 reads CASSLRTGGSPLYF.

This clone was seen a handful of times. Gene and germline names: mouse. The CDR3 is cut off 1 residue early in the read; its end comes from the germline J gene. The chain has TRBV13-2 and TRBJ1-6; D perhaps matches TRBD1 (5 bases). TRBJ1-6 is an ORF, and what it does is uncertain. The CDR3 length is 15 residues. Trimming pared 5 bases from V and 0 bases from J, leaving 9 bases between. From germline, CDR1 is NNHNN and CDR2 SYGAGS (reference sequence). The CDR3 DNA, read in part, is TGTGCCAGCGGGACGGGGCTTTCCTATAATTCGCCCCTCTAC. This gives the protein CASGTGLSYNSPLY. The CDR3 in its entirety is CASGTGLSYNSPLYF.

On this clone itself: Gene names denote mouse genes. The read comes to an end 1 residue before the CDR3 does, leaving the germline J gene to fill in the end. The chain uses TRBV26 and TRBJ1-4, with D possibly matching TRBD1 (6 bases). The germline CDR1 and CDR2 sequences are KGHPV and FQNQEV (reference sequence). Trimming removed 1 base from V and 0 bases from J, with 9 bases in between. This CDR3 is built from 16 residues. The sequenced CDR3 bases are TGTGCCAGCAGTCTGTTGCAGGGGATTTCCAACGAAAGATTATTT. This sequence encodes CASSLLQGISNERLF. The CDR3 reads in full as CASSLLQGISNERLFF.

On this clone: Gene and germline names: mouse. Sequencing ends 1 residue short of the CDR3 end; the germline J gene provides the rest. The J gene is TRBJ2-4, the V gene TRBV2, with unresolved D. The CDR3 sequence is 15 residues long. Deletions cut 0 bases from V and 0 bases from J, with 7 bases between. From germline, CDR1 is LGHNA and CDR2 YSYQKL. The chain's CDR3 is CASSQDNISQNTLYF. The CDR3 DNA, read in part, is TGTGCCAGCAGCCAAGATAACATAAGTCAAAACACCTTGTAC.

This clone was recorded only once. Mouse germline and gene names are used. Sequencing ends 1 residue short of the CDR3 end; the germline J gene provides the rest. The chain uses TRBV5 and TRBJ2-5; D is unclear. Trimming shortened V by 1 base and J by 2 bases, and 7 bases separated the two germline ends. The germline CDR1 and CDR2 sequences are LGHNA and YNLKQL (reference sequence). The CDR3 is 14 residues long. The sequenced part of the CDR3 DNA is TGTGCCAGCAGCCAAGTAGGGATCCAAGACACCCAGTAC. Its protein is CASSQVGIQDTQY. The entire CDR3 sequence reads CASSQVGIQDTQYF.

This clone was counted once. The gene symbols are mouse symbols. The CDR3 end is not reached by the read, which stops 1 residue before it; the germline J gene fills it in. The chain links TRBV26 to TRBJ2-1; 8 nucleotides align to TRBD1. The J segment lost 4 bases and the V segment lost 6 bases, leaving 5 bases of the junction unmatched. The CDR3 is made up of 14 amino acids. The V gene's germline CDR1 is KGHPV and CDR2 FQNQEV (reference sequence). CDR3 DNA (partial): TGTGCCAGCAGCCGACAGGGGAGGTATGCTGAGCAGTTC. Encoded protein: CASSRQGRYAEQF. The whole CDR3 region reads CASSRQGRYAEQFF.

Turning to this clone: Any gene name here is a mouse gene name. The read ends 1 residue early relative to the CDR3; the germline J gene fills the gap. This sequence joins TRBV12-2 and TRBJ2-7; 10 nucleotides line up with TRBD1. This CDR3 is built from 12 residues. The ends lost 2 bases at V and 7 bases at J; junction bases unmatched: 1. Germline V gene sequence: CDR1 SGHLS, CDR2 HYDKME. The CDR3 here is CASSRGQGEQYF. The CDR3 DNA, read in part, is TGTGCCAGCTCTCGGGGACAGGGGGAACAGTAC. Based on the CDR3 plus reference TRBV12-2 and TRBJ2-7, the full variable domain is NSGVVQSPRYIIKGKGERSILKCIPISGHLSVAWYQQTQGQELKFFIQHYDKMERDKGNLPSRFSVQQFDDYHSEMNMSALELEDSAVYFCASSRGQGEQYFGPGTRLTVL.

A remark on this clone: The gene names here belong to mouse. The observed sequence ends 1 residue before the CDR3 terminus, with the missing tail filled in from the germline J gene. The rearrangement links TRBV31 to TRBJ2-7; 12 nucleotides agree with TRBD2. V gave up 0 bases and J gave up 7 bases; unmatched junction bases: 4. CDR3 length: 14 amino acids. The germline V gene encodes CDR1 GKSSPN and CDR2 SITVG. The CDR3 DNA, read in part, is TGTGCCTGGAGTCTCGGGACTGGGGGGAGCGAACAGTAC. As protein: CAWSLGTGGSEQY. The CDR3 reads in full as CAWSLGTGGSEQYF.

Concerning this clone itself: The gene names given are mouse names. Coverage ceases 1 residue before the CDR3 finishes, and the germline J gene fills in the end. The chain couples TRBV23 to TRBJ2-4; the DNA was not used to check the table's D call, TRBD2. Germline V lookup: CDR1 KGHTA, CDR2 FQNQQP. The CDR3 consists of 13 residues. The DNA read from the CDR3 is TGCTCCAGCAGACTGGGGAGTCAAAACACCTTGTAC. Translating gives CSSRLGSQNTLY. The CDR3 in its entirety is CSSRLGSQNTLYF.

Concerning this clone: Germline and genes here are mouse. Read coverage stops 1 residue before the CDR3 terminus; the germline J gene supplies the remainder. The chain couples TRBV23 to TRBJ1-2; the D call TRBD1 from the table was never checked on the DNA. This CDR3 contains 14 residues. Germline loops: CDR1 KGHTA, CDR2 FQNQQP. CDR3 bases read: TGCTCCAGCAGTCAATCGCCAGGAAGGGGCGACTACACC. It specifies CSSSQSPGRGDYT. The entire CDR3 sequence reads CSSSQSPGRGDYTF.

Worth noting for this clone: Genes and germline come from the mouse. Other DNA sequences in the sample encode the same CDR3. CDR3 sequence reads: CASSRQGANTEVFF. The CDR3 DNA, read in part, is TGTGCCAGCAGTCGACAGGGTGCAAACACAGAAGTCTTC. The J gene is TRBJ1-1, the V gene TRBV26; TRBD1 aligns across 7 bases. Read data end 1 residue before the CDR3 end; the end is taken from the germline J gene. The CDR3 spans 14 residues. The V gene end was trimmed by 4 bases and the J gene end by 0 bases; junction bases not matched to a gene: 2. Germline loops: CDR1 KGHPV, CDR2 FQNQEV (reference sequence).

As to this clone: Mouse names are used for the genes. The CDR3 DNA, read in part, is TGTGCCAGCAGCTTAGAGGACAGGAGATCAGAAGTCTTC. Translating gives CASSLEDRRSEVF. The whole CDR3 sequence reads CASSLEDRRSEVFF. The chain has TRBV3 and TRBJ1-1, with 7 positions matching TRBD1. The CDR3 end lies 1 residue beyond the end of the read and is filled in from the germline J gene. Germline V gene data show CDR1 as SNHLY and CDR2 as FYNGKV (reference sequence). V lost 1 base to trimming and J lost 6 bases; unmatched junction nucleotides: 5. CDR3 size: 14 residues.

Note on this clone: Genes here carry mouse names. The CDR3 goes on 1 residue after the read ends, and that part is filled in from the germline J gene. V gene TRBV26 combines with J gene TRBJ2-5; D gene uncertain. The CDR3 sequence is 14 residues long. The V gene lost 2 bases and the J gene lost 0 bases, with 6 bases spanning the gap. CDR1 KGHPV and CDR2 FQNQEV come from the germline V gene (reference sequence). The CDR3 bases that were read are TGTGCCAGCAGTCTGACAATTAACCAAGACACCCAGTAC. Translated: CASSLTINQDTQY. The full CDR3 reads CASSLTINQDTQYF.

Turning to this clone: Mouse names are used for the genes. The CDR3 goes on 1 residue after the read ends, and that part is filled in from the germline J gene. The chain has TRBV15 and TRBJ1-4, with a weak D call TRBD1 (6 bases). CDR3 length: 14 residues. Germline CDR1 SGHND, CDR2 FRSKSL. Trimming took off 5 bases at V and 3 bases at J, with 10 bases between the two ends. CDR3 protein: CASSPGEANERLFF. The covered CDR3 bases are TGTGCCAGCAGTCCAGGGGAGGCCAACGAAAGATTATTT.

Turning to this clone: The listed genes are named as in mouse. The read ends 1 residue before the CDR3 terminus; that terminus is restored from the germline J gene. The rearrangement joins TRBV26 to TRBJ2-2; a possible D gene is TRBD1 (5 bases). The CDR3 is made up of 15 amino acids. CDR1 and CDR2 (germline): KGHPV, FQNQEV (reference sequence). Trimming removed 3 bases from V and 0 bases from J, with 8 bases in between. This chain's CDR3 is CASSLQGANTGQLYF. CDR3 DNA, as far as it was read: TGTGCCAGCAGTCTCCAGGGAGCAAACACCGGGCAGCTCTAC.

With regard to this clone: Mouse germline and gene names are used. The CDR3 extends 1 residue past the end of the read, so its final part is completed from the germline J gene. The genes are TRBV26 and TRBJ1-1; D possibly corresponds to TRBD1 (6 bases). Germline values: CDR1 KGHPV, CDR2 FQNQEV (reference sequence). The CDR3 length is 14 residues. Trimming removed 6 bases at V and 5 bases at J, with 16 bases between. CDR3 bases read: TGTGCCAGCAGGTGGACGGGGGCGGGGACAGAAGTCTTC. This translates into CASRWTGAGTEVF. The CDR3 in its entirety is CASRWTGAGTEVFF. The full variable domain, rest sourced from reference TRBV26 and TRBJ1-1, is NSKVIQTPRYLVKGQGQKAKMRCIPEKGHPVVFWYQQNKNNEFKFLINFQNQEVLQQIDMTEKRFSAECPSNSPCSLEIQSSEAGDSALYLCASRWTGAGTEVFFGKGTRLTVV.

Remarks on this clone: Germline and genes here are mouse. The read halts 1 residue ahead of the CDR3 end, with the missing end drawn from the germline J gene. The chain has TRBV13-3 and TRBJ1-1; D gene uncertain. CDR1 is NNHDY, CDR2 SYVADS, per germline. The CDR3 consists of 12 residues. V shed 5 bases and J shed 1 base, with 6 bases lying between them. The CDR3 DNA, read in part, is TGTGCCAGCAGGCACAGAAACACAGAAGTCTTC. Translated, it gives CASRHRNTEVF. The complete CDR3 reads CASRHRNTEVFF.

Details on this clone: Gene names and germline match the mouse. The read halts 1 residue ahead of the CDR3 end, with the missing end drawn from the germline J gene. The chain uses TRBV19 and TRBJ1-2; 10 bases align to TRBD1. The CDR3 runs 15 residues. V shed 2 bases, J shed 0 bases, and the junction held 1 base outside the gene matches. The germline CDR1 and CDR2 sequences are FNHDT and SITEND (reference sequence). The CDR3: CASSIGQGANSDYTF. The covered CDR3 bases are TGTGCCAGCAGTATCGGACAGGGGGCAAACTCCGACTACACC.

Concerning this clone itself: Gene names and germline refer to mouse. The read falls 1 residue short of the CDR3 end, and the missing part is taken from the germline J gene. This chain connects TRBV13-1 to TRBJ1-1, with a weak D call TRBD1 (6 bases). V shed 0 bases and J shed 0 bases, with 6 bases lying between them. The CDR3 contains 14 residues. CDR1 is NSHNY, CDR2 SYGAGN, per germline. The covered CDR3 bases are TGTGCCAGCAGTGATGGGACAGCAAACACAGAAGTCTTC. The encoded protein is CASSDGTANTEVF. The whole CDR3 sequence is CASSDGTANTEVFF.

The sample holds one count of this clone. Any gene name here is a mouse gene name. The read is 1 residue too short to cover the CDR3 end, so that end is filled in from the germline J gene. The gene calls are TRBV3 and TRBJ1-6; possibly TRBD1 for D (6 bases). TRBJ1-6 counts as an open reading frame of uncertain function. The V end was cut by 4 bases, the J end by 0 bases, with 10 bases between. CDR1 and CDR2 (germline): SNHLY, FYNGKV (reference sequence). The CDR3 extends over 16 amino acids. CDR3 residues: CASSSDRFSYNSPLYF. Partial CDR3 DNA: TGTGCCAGCAGCTCGGACAGATTTTCCTATAATTCGCCCCTCTAC.

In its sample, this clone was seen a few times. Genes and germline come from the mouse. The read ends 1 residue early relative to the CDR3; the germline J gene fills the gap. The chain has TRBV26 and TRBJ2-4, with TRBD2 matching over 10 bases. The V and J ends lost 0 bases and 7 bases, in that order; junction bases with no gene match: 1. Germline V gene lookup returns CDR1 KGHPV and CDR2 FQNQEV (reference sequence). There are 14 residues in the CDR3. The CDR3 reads CASSLSTGGDTLYF. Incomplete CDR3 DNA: TGTGCCAGCAGTCTGTCAACTGGGGGGGACACCTTGTAC.

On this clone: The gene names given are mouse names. CDR3: CSSSAGGGNSPLYF. Incomplete CDR3 DNA: TGCTCCAGCAGCGCAGGGGGCGGGAATTCGCCCCTCTAC. V is TRBV23 and J is TRBJ1-6; TRBD1, the table's D call, lacks a check against the DNA. The CDR3 end is not reached by the read, which stops 1 residue before it; the germline J gene fills it in. TRBJ1-6 is recorded as an ORF, its role being uncertain. The CDR3 runs to 14 residues. Germline V CDR1 and CDR2: KGHTA, FQNQQP.

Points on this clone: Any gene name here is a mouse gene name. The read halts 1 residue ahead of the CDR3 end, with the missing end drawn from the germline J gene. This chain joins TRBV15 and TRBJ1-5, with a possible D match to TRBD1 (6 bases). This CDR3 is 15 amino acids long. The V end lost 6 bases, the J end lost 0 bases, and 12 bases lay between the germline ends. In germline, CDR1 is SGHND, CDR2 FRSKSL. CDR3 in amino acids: CASSLGTNNNQAPLF. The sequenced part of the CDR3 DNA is TGTGCCAGCAGCCTCGGGACAAATAACAACCAGGCTCCGCTT.

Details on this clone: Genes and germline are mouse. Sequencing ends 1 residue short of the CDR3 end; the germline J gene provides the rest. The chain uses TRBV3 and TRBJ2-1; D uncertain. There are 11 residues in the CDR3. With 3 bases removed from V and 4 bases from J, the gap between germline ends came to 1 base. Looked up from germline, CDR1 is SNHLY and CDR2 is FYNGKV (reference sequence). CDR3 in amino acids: CASSLYAEQFF. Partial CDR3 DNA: TGTGCCAGCAGCTTGTATGCTGAGCAGTTC.